One sample yielded the 11 T cell receptor beta chains listed below, sequenced in a study of T-cell reconstitution after alpha-beta-depleted transplantation in children listed by TCRdb under 2016. Library method: PCR. Sequencing used an Illumina HiSeq 2500. TCR library preparation used molecular barcoding, with unique molecular identifiers applied to normalize quantification of the TCRbeta repertoire. TCRdb ran its own pipeline on the public reads, namely fastp trimming at Q25 and MiXCR clone calling, and kept in-frame beta chains. Merged by CDR3 protein, the rows form single entries marked with the most common genes and DNA. The table for this sample lists about 440,000 distinct CDR3 sequences; about 40% of them were counted only once. The ten largest clones capture 27% of the sample. The treatment or condition label of this sample denotes: allogeneic hematopoietic cell transplantation with graft depleted of TCRalphabeta T cells and CD19 B cells.

The sequenced sample was PBMCs, obtained before TCRalphabeta/CD19-depleted stem cell transplant. These TCRs come from a girl aged 2-10 years with aplastic anemia, due to receive a stem cell transplant.

The rearrangement uses TRBV18 and TRBJ2-2; TRBD1 matches at 8 bases. CDR1 and CDR2 (germline): KGHSH, LQKENI. CDR3 size: 16 residues. Germline trimming cut 6 bases from V and 0 bases from J; bases unmatched to any gene: 6. DNA of the CDR3: TGTGCCAGCTCGCCTGTGACAGGGGCGAACACCGGGGAGCTGTTTTTT. The encoded protein is CASSPVTGANTGELFF.

This clonotype occurred once. The chain combines TRBV7-2 with TRBJ2-6; D may be TRBD1 (6 bases). Trimming stripped 3 bases from V and 5 bases from J, with 11 bases between. The V gene's germline CDR1 is SGHTA and CDR2 FQGNSA. The CDR3 has 15 residues. CDR3 nucleotide sequence: TGTGCCAGCAGCTTTAGCACAGGGAGGGCCAACGTCCTGACTTTC. Translated, it gives CASSFSTGRANVLTF.

This clonotype has at least ten counts. The J gene is TRBJ2-1, the V gene TRBV7-9, with unresolved D. Germline V gene data show CDR1 as SEHNR and CDR2 as FQNEAQ (reference sequence). This CDR3 is 13 amino acids long. Trimming took off 4 bases at V and 3 bases at J, with 7 bases between the two ends. The DNA of the CDR3 is TGTGCCAGCAGCTCCGACGGCTACAATGAGCAGTTCTTC. Translation: CASSSDGYNEQFF.

Regarding this clonotype: Just one base apart from a much larger clone, this may be a read error. V usage is TRBV28 and J usage is TRBJ2-2, with a weak D call TRBD1 (7 bases). Germline-derived CDR1 and CDR2 are MDHEN and SYDVKM. CDR3 size: 19 residues. For the CDR3, the DNA is TGTGCCAACAGTTTATCGGAGGGGGCCCTACCGGGCTTAACCGGGGAGCTGTTTTTT. Translating gives CANSLSEGALPGLTGELFF.

The chain employs TRBV9 and TRBJ1-4, with a weak D call TRBD1 (5 bases). The CDR3 covers 14 residues. The germline CDR1 and CDR2 sequences are SGDLS and YYNGEE. Deletions cut 3 bases from V and 8 bases from J, with 14 bases between. The chain's CDR3 is CASSEGLGGEKLFF. CDR3 nucleotide sequence: TGTGCCAGCAGCGAGGGGTTAGGCGGGGAAAAACTGTTTTTT.

The genes are TRBV5-1 and TRBJ2-6; D unclear. The CDR3 covers 15 residues. CDR1 is SGHRS, CDR2 YFSETQ, per germline. The V end lost 2 bases, the J end lost 2 bases, and 8 bases lay between the germline ends. The CDR3 DNA reads TGCGCCAGCAGCTTCGGTGGCGCTGGGGCCAACGTCCTGACTTTC. Translation gives CASSFGGAGANVLTF.

This clonotype was detected a few times. The genes are TRBV4-1 and TRBJ2-2; D is uncertain. Trimming cost V 0 bases and J 0 bases, with 5 bases left between them. Germline CDR1 MGHRA, CDR2 YSYEKL. The CDR3 runs to 15 residues. The CDR3 protein is CASSQEAANTGELFF. CDR3 coding DNA: TGCGCCAGCAGCCAAGAAGCAGCGAACACCGGGGAGCTGTTTTTT.

The chain has TRBV28 and TRBJ2-4; D not resolved. This CDR3 spans 18 amino acids. Between the trimmed V and J ends, which lost 5 bases and 1 base, there was a span of 21 bases. Germline CDR1 is MDHEN and CDR2 is SYDVKM. The CDR3 here is CASSPAHHGPEAKNIQYF. The CDR3 DNA follows: TGTGCCAGCAGTCCGGCGCACCACGGACCGGAGGCCAAAAACATTCAGTACTTC.

The chain has TRBV27 and TRBJ2-1; D may be TRBD2 (6 bases). The CDR3 has 14 residues. V was pared by 3 bases and J by 5 bases, with 11 bases between. The V gene's germline CDR1 is MNHEY and CDR2 SMNVEV (reference sequence). CDR3 in amino acids: CASSLGGAHNEQFF. CDR3 nucleotides: TGTGCCAGCAGTTTGGGCGGGGCCCACAATGAGCAGTTCTTC.

This clonotype was detected ten times or more. This chain joins TRBV30 and TRBJ2-7, with 7 bases that match TRBD2. Germline CDR1 reads GTSNPN; CDR2 reads SVGIG (reference sequence). The V segment lost 2 bases and the J segment 6 bases; nucleotides outside the gene matches: 19. There are 17 residues in the CDR3. The CDR3 nucleotides are TGTGCCTGGAGTCTTCTCTGCGGGAGTACCCAAACCTGCGAGCAGTACTTC. Amino acids: CAWSLLCGSTQTCEQYF.

The J gene is TRBJ1-4, the V gene TRBV5-1; D is unclear. Trimming left V 4 bases short and J 4 bases short, with 17 bases between. CDR1 SGHRS and CDR2 YFSETQ come from the germline V gene. This CDR3 is built from 16 residues. This CDR3 reads CASSLRDVRYNEKLFF. The DNA of the CDR3 is TGCGCCAGCAGCCTGAGAGACGTGAGGTATAATGAAAAACTGTTTTTT.